The 10 T cell receptor beta chains listed next were all sequenced from one sample in a study of blood T cell repertoires in COVID-19. Method: immunoSEQ multiplex PCR; TCRdb's copy keeps in-frame clones and lacks some. Found here are 330,000 or so clones, 88% of them singletons; the top ten hold 1%. Input material: PBMCs or T cells enriched from blood (not recorded which). The receptors were sampled from a woman in her twenties or thirties who had been exposed to COVID-19.

The chain uses TRBV7-3 and TRBJ2-6; tentatively, D is TRBD1 (6 bases). This CDR3 has 15 amino acids. Germline V gene data show CDR1 as SGHTA and CDR2 as FQGTGA. The V gene lost 7 bases and the J gene lost 2 bases, with 12 bases spanning the gap. The CDR3, as DNA: TGTGCCAGCACCAGGGGAGTAGCTGGGGCCAACGTCCTGACTTTC. Protein: CASTRGVAGANVLTF.

The V gene is TRBV5-6, the J gene TRBJ2-2, with D hard to call. Germline V gene data show CDR1 as SGHDT and CDR2 as YYEEEE. The CDR3 length is 13 residues. The V end was cut by 4 bases, the J end by 2 bases, with 6 bases between. The CDR3 DNA follows: TGTGCCAGCAGCCCTATTAACACCGGGGAGCTGTTTTTT. Translated: CASSPINTGELFF.

V gene TRBV6-1 combines with J gene TRBJ1-3; D is uncertain. Germline CDR1 is MNHNS and CDR2 is SASEGT. The length of the CDR3 is 18 residues. Trimming stripped 2 bases from V and 0 bases from J, with 17 bases between. The CDR3: CASSEREWRPASGNTIYF. In DNA, the CDR3 is TGTGCCAGCAGTGAACGGGAGTGGCGGCCGGCCTCTGGAAACACCATATATTTT.

The chain recombines TRBV3-1 (or the pseudogene TRBV3-2) with TRBJ1-2, with 9 bases fitting TRBD1. This CDR3 is built from 15 residues. The germline CDR1 and CDR2 sequences are LGHDT and YNNKEL (reference sequence). Trimming removed 3 bases from V and 8 bases from J; junction bases left unmatched: 10. CDR3 in DNA: TGTGCCAGCAGCCACTTGGACAGGGGTCCTTTCGGCTACACCTTC. Translating gives CASSHLDRGPFGYTF.

The chain recombines TRBV27 with TRBJ1-5, with D maybe TRBD1 (5 bases). Looked up from germline, CDR1 is MNHEY and CDR2 is SMNVEV (reference sequence). Trimming pared 2 bases from V and 5 bases from J, leaving 10 bases between. This CDR3 spans 14 amino acids. The CDR3 spells CASSLRGADQPQHF. The CDR3 DNA reads TGTGCCAGCAGTTTAAGGGGTGCGGATCAGCCCCAGCATTTT.

This clone showed up many times. The V gene is TRBV6-5, the J gene TRBJ1-2, with 11 positions matching TRBD1. CDR3 length: 14 amino acids. Germline lookup yields CDR1 MNHEY and CDR2 SVGAGI. V lost 6 bases, J lost 7 bases, and 7 bases stayed unmatched. CDR3 nucleotides: TGTGCCAGCAGGGGACAGGGGGTACAGGCTGGCTACACCTTC. Its translation is CASRGQGVQAGYTF.

This rearrangement joins TRBV29-1 to TRBJ1-1; 9 bases agree with TRBD1. CDR1 is SQVTM, CDR2 ANQGSEA, per germline. The CDR3 covers 15 residues. J gave up 5 bases and V 3 bases, and 10 bases lay outside the gene matches. For the CDR3, the DNA is TGCAGCGTTGACCCTATGACAGGGGGTGGGACTGAAGCTTTCTTT. Residues: CSVDPMTGGGTEAFF.

This CDR3 is CASSHLGRGQGYEQYF. CDR3 bases: TGTGCCAGCAGTCACCTTGGGAGGGGACAGGGCTACGAGCAGTACTTC. The chain has TRBV2 and TRBJ2-7, with TRBD1 identical over 9 bases. Per germline, CDR1 SNHLY and CDR2 FYNNEI. This CDR3 has 16 amino acids. Germline trimming cut 5 bases from V and 3 bases from J; bases unmatched to any gene: 11.

The chain couples TRBV5-4 to TRBJ2-5; 7 nucleotides align to TRBD2. This CDR3 is built from 14 residues. V dropped 0 bases and J dropped 5; count of bases not matched to a gene: 4. CDR1 SGHNT and CDR2 YYREEE come from the germline V gene (reference sequence). The CDR3 region has the DNA TGTGCCAGCAGCTTGGAGGTGCGGGGGGAGACCCAGTACTTC. Translation gives CASSLEVRGETQYF.

This clone was seen a few times. The chain combines TRBV15 with TRBJ2-1, with TRBD2 matching over 7 bases. Per the germline V gene, CDR1 is LNHNV and CDR2 is YYDKDF (reference sequence). The CDR3 covers 16 residues. The V and J ends lost 0 bases and 4 bases, in that order; junction bases with no gene match: 6. CDR3 DNA: TGTGCCACCAGCAGAGATCGGAATAGCGGGTACAATGAGCAGTTCTTC. It is translated as CATSRDRNSGYNEQFF.